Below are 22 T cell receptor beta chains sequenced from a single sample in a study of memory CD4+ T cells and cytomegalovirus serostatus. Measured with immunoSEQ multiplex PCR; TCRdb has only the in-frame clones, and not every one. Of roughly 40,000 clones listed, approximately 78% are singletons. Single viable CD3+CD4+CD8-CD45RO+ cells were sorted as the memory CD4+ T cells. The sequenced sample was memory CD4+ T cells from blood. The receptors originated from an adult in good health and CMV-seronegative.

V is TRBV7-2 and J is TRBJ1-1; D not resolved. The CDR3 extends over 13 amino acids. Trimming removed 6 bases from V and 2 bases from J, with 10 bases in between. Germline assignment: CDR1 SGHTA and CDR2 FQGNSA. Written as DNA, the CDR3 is TGTGCCAGCAGGGAGGCGGACAACACTGAAGCTTTCTTT. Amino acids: CASREADNTEAFF.

This CDR3 reads CSVVGPTPGRVNTEAFF. CDR3 sequence (DNA): TGCAGCGTTGTTGGTCCCACCCCGGGCAGGGTGAACACTGAAGCTTTCTTT. The rearrangement uses TRBV29-1 and TRBJ1-1; the D gene is possibly TRBD1 (5 bases). CDR3 length equals 17 residues. CDR1 is SQVTM and CDR2 is ANQGSEA in the germline V gene. V shed 4 bases and J shed 0 bases, with 21 bases lying between them.

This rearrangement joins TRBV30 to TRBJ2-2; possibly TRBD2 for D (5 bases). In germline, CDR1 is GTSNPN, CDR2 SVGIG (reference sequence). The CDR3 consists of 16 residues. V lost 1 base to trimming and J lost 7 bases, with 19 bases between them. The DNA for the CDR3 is TGTGCCTGGAGTGATCTGACTGAGGGAATTTACGGGGAGCTGTTTTTT. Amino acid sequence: CAWSDLTEGIYGELFF.

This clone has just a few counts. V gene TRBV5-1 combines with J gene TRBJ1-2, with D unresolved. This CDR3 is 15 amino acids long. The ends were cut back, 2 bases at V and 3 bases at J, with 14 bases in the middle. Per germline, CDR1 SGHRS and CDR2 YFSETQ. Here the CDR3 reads CASSLYSGVDYGYTF. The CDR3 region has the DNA TGCGCCAGCAGCTTATACAGTGGGGTGGACTATGGCTACACCTTC.

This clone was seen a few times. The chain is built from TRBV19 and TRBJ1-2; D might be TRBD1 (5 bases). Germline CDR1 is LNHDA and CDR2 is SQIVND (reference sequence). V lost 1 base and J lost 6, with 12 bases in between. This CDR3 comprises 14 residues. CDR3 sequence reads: CASSIGGDRDGYTF. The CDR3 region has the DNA TGTGCCAGTAGTATAGGAGGGGATCGGGATGGCTACACCTTC.

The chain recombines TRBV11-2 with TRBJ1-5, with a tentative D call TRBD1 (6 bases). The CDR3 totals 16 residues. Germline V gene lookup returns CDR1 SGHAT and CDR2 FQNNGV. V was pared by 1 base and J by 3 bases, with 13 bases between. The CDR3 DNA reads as TGTGCCAGCAGCTTAGGGGGCAGGGGCAACAATCAGCCCCAGCATTTT. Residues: CASSLGGRGNNQPQHF.

CDR3 protein: CASKLNRGEIRELFF. In DNA form, the CDR3 reads TGTGCCAGCAAACTCAACAGGGGGGAAATCAGGGAGCTGTTTTTT. The J gene is TRBJ2-2, the V gene TRBV6-6; 8 bases are a match to TRBD1. Looked up from germline, CDR1 is MNHNY and CDR2 is SVGAGI (reference sequence). With 7 bases clipped from V and 9 bases from J, the junction kept 13 bases outside the gene matches. This CDR3 is built from 15 residues.

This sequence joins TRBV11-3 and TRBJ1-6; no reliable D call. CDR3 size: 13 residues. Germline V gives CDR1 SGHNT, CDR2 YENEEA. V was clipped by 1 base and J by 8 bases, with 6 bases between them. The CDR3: CASSLVPDSPLHF. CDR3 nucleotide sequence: TGTGCCAGCAGCTTAGTGCCCGATTCACCCCTCCACTTT.

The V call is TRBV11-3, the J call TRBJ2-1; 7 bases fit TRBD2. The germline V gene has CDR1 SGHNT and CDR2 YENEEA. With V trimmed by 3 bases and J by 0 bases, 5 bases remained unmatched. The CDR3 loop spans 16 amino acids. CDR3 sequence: CASSFGAGFSYNEQFF. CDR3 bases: TGTGCCAGCAGCTTTGGAGCGGGGTTCTCCTACAATGAGCAGTTCTTC.

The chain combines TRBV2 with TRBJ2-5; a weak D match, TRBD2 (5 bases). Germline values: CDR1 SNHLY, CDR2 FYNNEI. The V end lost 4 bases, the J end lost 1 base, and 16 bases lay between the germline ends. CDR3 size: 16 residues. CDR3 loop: CASSVSGGAPQETQYF. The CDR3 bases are TGTGCCAGCAGTGTGTCAGGAGGTGCGCCCCAAGAGACCCAGTACTTC.

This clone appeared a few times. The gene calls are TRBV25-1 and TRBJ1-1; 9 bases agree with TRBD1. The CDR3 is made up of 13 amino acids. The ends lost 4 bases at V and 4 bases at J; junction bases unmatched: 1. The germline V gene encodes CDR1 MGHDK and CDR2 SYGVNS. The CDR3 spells CASSADRGTEAFF. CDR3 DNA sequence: TGTGCCAGCAGTGCGGACAGGGGCACTGAAGCTTTCTTT.

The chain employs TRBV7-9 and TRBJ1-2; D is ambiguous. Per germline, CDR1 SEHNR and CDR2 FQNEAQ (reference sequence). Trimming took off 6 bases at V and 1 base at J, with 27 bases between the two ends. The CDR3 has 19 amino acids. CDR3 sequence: CASRYARVGSLGINYGYTF. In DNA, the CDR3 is TGTGCCAGCAGATATGCCCGGGTGGGGTCGTTGGGTATTAACTATGGCTACACCTTC.

The CDR3 spells CASQRGSTGELFF. CDR3 nucleotides: TGTGCCAGCCAGAGAGGGAGTACCGGGGAGCTGTTTTTT. The chain joins TRBV2 to TRBJ2-2; D possibly corresponds to TRBD2 (5 bases). The germline V gene encodes CDR1 SNHLY and CDR2 FYNNEI. The CDR3 extends over 13 amino acids. V was clipped by 8 bases and J by 5 bases, with 12 bases between them.

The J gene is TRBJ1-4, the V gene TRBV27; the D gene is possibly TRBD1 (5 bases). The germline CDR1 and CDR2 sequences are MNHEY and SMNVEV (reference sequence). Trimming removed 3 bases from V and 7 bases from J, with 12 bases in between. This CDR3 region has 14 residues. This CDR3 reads CASSLGRVGEKLFF. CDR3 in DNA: TGTGCCAGCAGTTTGGGCAGGGTTGGTGAAAAACTGTTTTTT.

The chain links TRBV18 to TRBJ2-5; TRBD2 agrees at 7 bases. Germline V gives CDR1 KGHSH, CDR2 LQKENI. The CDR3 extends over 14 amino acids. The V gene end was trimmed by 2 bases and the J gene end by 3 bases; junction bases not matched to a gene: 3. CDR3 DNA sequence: TGTGCCAGCTCACCAAGGACTAGGGAAGAGACCCAGTACTTC. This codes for CASSPRTREETQYF.

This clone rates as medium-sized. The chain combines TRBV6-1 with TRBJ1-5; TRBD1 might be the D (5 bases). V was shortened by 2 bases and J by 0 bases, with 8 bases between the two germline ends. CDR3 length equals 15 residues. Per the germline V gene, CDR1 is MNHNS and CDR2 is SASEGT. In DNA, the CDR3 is TGTGCCAGCAGTGAATGGGGGAATAGCAATCAGCCCCAGCATTTT. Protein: CASSEWGNSNQPQHF.

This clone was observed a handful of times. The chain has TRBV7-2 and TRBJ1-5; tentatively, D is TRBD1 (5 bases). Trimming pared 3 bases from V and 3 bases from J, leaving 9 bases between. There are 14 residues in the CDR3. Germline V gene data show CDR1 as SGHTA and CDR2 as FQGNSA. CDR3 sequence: CASSFQGPNQPQHF. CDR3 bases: TGTGCCAGCAGCTTCCAGGGACCCAATCAGCCCCAGCATTTT.

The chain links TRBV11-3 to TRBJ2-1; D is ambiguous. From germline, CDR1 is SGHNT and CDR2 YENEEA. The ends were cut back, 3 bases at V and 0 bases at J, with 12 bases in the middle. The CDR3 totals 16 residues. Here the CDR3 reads CASSFSASSSYNEQFF. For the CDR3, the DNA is TGTGCCAGCAGCTTTTCAGCCTCGAGCTCCTACAATGAGCAGTTCTTC.

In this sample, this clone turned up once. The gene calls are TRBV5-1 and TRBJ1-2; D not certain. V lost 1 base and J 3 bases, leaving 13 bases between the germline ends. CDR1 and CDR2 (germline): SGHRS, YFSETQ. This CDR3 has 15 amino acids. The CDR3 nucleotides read TGCGCCAGCAGCTTGACGGCGGGCTCGGACTATGGCTACACCTTC. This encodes CASSLTAGSDYGYTF.

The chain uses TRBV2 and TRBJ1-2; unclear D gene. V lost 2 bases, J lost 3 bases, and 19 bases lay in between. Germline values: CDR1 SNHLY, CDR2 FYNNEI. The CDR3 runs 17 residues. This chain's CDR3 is CASSELGSRRIDYGYTF. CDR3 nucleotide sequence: TGTGCCAGCAGTGAACTGGGGTCTAGGCGGATCGACTATGGCTACACCTTC.

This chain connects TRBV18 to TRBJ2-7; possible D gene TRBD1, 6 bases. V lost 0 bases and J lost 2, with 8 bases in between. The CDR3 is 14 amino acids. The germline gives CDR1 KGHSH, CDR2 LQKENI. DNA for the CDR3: TGTGCCAGCTCACCACCCGGACAGACCTACGAGCAGTACTTC. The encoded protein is CASSPPGQTYEQYF. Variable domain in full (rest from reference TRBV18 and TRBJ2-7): NAGVMQNPRHLVRRRGQEARLRCSPMKGHSHVYWYRQLPEEGLKFMVYLQKENIIDESGMPKERFSAEFPKEGPSILRIQQVVRGDSAAYFCASSPPGQTYEQYFGPGTRLTVT.

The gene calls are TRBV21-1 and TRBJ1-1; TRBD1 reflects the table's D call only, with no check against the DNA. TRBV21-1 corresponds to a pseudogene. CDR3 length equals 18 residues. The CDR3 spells CASSSPLRTSKGNTEAFF. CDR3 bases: TGTGCCAGCAGCTCCCCCCTGAGGACATCGAAAGGAAACACTGAAGCTTTCTTT.